The 18 T cell receptor beta chains below were found in one sample sequenced in a study of T cells in Graves' hyperthyroidism and ophthalmopathy. Amplification targeted TCR beta CDR3 regions from RNA transcripts. The TCR CDR3 was amplified in a first-round RT-PCR using the HTBI primer set. TCRdb re-called the multiplex PCR reads through MiXCR, storing one row per CDR3 protein. This table holds 270,000 or so distinct CDR3 sequences, about 25% found once. What was sequenced was blood. The receptor source for this set is a middle-aged man with Graves' hyperthyroidism that later progressed to Graves' ophthalmopathy.

The rearrangement joins TRBV2 to TRBJ2-7; maybe TRBD2 (5 bases). The ends were cut back, 5 bases at V and 3 bases at J, with 17 bases in the middle. Germline-derived CDR1 and CDR2 are SNHLY and FYNNEI. This CDR3 contains 15 residues. In nucleotides, the CDR3 is TGTGCCAGCAGTCCCCGGAGGCCCGACCACTACGAGCAGTACTTC. It is translated as CASSPRRPDHYEQYF.

The V gene is TRBV10-1, the J gene TRBJ1-2, with TRBD1 identical over 8 bases. V gave up 10 bases and J gave up 4 bases; unmatched junction bases: 5. From germline, CDR1 is WNHNN and CDR2 SYGVQD (reference sequence). The CDR3 is made up of 12 amino acids. CDR3 protein: CANSDRAYGYTF. The CDR3, as DNA: TGCGCCAACTCGGACAGGGCCTATGGCTACACCTTC.

The chain carries TRBV20-1 and TRBJ2-7; D is unresolved. The ends were cut back, 6 bases at V and 2 bases at J, with 8 bases in the middle. CDR3 length equals 11 residues. Germline assignment: CDR1 DFQATT and CDR2 SNEGSKA (reference sequence). The CDR3 loop is CSATAAYEQYF. The CDR3 coding sequence is TGCAGTGCAACTGCAGCCTACGAGCAGTACTTC.

The chain combines TRBV6-1 with TRBJ2-2; D is ambiguous. V dropped 3 bases and J dropped 1 base, with 6 bases sitting between them. The CDR3 totals 14 residues. CDR1 MNHNS and CDR2 SASEGT come from the germline V gene. CDR3 amino acids: CASSEAGNTGELFF. The CDR3 nucleotides read TGTGCCAGCAGTGAGGCAGGGAACACCGGGGAGCTGTTTTTT.

The rearrangement links TRBV28 to TRBJ1-6; a weak D match, TRBD1 (5 bases). Germline V gene lookup returns CDR1 MDHEN and CDR2 SYDVKM. The length of the CDR3 is 15 residues. V lost 5 bases to trimming and J lost 9 bases, with 17 bases between them. In DNA form, the CDR3 reads TGTGCCAGCAGTCCGCCCTCGGGGCGCGTTTCACCCCTCCACTTT. Translated: CASSPPSGRVSPLHF.

This clonotype was seen at least ten times. The chain joins TRBV6-5 to TRBJ2-2; 10 bases match TRBD2. The CDR3 runs 15 residues. V shed 6 bases, J shed 6 bases, and the junction held 7 bases outside the gene matches. Looked up from germline, CDR1 is MNHEY and CDR2 is SVGAGI. In DNA, the CDR3 is TGTGCCAGCAGGAGACCTAGCGGGAGTCCCGGGGAGCTGTTTTTT. This encodes CASRRPSGSPGELFF.

This clonotype was observed at least ten times. The chain links TRBV28 to TRBJ1-1; D gene uncertain. The CDR3 is made up of 12 amino acids. Germline values: CDR1 MDHEN, CDR2 SYDVKM. Trimming cost V 3 bases and J 4 bases, with 6 bases left between them. CDR3 sequence (DNA): TGTGCCAGCAGTTTTTTAAGCACTGAAGCTTTCTTT. Translated, it gives CASSFLSTEAFF. The full variable domain, with the rest looked up from reference TRBV28 and TRBJ1-1, is DVKVTQSSRYLVKRTGEKVFLECVQDMDHENMFWYRQDPGLGLRLIYFSYDVKMKEKGDIPEGYSVSREKKERFSLILESASTNQTSMYLCASSFLSTEAFFGQGTRLTVV.

This sequence joins TRBV5-1 and TRBJ1-1; TRBD1 matches at 10 bases. Germline V CDR1 and CDR2: SGHRS, YFSETQ. V lost 4 bases and J lost 4; bases outside the gene matches: 7. The CDR3 covers 15 residues. CDR3 sequence: CASSKGQGMITEAFF. CDR3 DNA sequence: TGCGCCAGCAGCAAGGGACAGGGGATGATCACTGAAGCTTTCTTT.

At least ten counts were recorded for this clonotype. This rearrangement joins TRBV7-9 to TRBJ2-5; 7 bases are shared with TRBD1. The CDR3 is 15 amino acids. The trim removed 4 bases at V and 4 bases at J, leaving 9 bases unmatched. Germline-derived CDR1 and CDR2 are SEHNR and FQNEAQ (reference sequence). CDR3 nucleotides: TGTGCCAGCAGCTCGGGACAGTATGGAGGAGAGACCCAGTACTTC. The encoded protein is CASSSGQYGGETQYF.

This clonotype appeared many times. V usage is TRBV6-2 or TRBV6-3 and J usage is TRBJ2-6; a weak D match, TRBD1 (5 bases). V was clipped by 4 bases and J by 4 bases, with 20 bases between them. Germline CDR1 and CDR2: MNHEY and SVGEGT. The CDR3 is 18 amino acids. DNA for the CDR3: TGTGCCAGCAGTTGGGATAGGGGCAGGCCTGGGGGGGCCAACGTCCTGACTTTC. This translates into CASSWDRGRPGGANVLTF.

This clonotype was recorded at least ten times. V is TRBV29-1 and J is TRBJ2-7; D is unresolved. The CDR3 length is 14 residues. The germline V and J ends were trimmed by 4 bases and 5 bases, with 18 bases remaining between them. The germline V gene has CDR1 SQVTM and CDR2 ANQGSEA. The CDR3 loop is CSVAGPSNLHEQYF. The CDR3 DNA reads TGCAGCGTTGCTGGTCCATCAAACCTCCACGAGCAGTACTTC.

The sample holds many counts of this clonotype. V is TRBV7-8 and J is TRBJ2-7, with D maybe TRBD1 (6 bases). Trimming stripped 5 bases from V and 0 bases from J, with 20 bases between. There are 17 residues in the CDR3. From germline, CDR1 is SGHVS and CDR2 FQNEAQ. CDR3 residues: CASSQRIGQWSSYEQYF. CDR3 nucleotides: TGTGCCAGCAGCCAACGGATAGGACAGTGGAGCTCCTACGAGCAGTACTTC.

This clonotype was counted ten times or more. CDR3 sequence: CASRDSDQPQHF. CDR3 in DNA: TGTGCCAGCAGGGACAGCGATCAGCCCCAGCATTTT. The V and J genes are TRBV28 and TRBJ1-5; D is possibly TRBD1 (6 bases). Germline V gene data show CDR1 as MDHEN and CDR2 as SYDVKM. V lost 6 bases and J 5 bases, leaving 8 bases between the germline ends. The length of the CDR3 is 12 residues.

This clonotype was recorded many times. The chain carries TRBV4-2 and TRBJ1-2; the D is unclear. CDR1 and CDR2 from the germline V gene are LGHNA and YNFKEQ. Between the trimmed V and J ends, which lost 0 bases and 2 bases, there was a span of 10 bases. The CDR3 runs to 15 residues. CDR3 bases: TGTGCCAGCAGCCAAGATCGTCGGTCGAACTATGGCTACACCTTC. As protein: CASSQDRRSNYGYTF.

The chain employs TRBV10-3 and TRBJ2-7; possibly TRBD1 or TRBD2 for D (5 bases each). Trimming took off 10 bases at V and 0 bases at J, with 22 bases between the two ends. The CDR3 length is 16 residues. CDR1 and CDR2 (germline): ENHRY, SYGVKD. Here the CDR3 reads CASGASRGGYSYEQYF. DNA for the CDR3: TGTGCCAGCGGTGCGTCGAGGGGCGGCTACTCCTACGAGCAGTACTTC.

This clonotype was observed many times. The chain employs TRBV18 and TRBJ1-2; D perhaps matches TRBD1 (6 bases). Germline V gene sequence: CDR1 KGHSH, CDR2 LQKENI. Trimming stripped 2 bases from V and 3 bases from J, with 7 bases between. CDR3 size: 13 residues. The CDR3 coding sequence is TGTGCCAGCTCACCATCAGGGGACTATGGCTACACCTTC. Translating it yields CASSPSGDYGYTF.

This clonotype was seen many times. This chain uses TRBV4-1 with TRBJ1-5; D gene unclear. Trimming stripped 3 bases from V and 2 bases from J, with 11 bases between. The CDR3 consists of 15 residues. The germline gives CDR1 MGHRA, CDR2 YSYEKL. The CDR3 loop is CASSQTVGGNQPQHF. The CDR3 nucleotides are TGCGCCAGCAGCCAGACCGTAGGAGGCAATCAGCCCCAGCATTTT.

This clonotype was seen repeatedly, ten times or more. The rearrangement joins TRBV6-5 to TRBJ2-4; tentatively, D is TRBD1 (8 bases). Germline V lookup: CDR1 MNHEY, CDR2 SVGAGI. This CDR3 region has 16 residues. Trimming pared 5 bases from V and 2 bases from J, leaving 16 bases between. CDR3 nucleotide sequence: TGTGCCAGCAGTCGGACAGGGAGGGGAACCAAAAACATTCAGTACTTC. Translation: CASSRTGRGTKNIQYF.